This T cell receptor (beta chain) originates from a study of PD-1 and CTLA-4 blockade in melanoma (dated by TCRdb to the early 2020s). About the full investigation: In patients with melanoma, the study measured the effects of PD-1 blockade versus CTLA-4 blockade on the melanoma-reactive CD8 T cell response.

V is clipped by 0 bases and J by 0 bases, and the sequence between their germline boundaries is 6 bases long. The CDR3 holds 14 amino acids from the cysteine to the phenylalanine. Solely the CDR3 DNA is kept, with 42 bases framed from the first base. From a lookup of the germline V gene, CDR1 and CDR2 are SGDLS and YYNGEE. As for this clone: Its antigen specificity is not known. Qualities for individual bases were not recorded, and no much larger clone is one base off.

The library was produced with the immunoSEQ multiplex PCR assay. TCRdb limited this immuneACCESS table to in-frame rearrangements with V and J called. A share of clones is missing; checked studies link under half to unresolved V genes, and the rest is unexplained. The sample records some 21,000 clones, approximately 88% of which are singletons. The ten largest clonotypes hold approximately 8% of the sample. Material: CD8+ T cells from peripheral blood, obtained before anti-PD-1 treatment. The sequence is built from TRBV9 and TRBJ1-2; the D gene cannot be resolved reliably. This TCR came from a human donor with melanoma. The nucleotides read TGTGCCAGCAGCGTAGAAGAAGCTAACTATGGCTACACCTTC. Its translation is CASSVEEANYGYTF. Joined to the reference TRBV9 and TRBJ1-2 proteins, this CDR3 gives the full variable domain: DSGVTQTPKHLITATGQRVTLRCSPRSGDLSVYWYQQSLDQGLQFLIQYYNGEERAKGNILERFSAQQFPDLHSELNLSSLELGDSALYFCASSVEEANYGYTFGSGTRLTVV.